The clone carrying this TCR beta chain occurred once. Antigen: not known. It was 5'RACE with constant-segment primers that produced the TCR alpha and TCR beta cDNA libraries, which carried sample barcodes and UMIs. TCRdb called the 5' RACE reads again in MiXCR, with one record for every CDR3 protein. The table includes around 370,000 distinct CDR3 sequences, roughly 20% detected once. This specimen belongs to a study of T-cell memory formation after mild COVID-19. As for the study in general: Among the donors, TCR clusters were largely specific to each donor. Study findings and constraints: Among contracting clones, CD4+ were mainly CM/EM and CD8+ enriched in EMRA. Among clones contracting day 15 to 85, CD4/CD8 was balanced, whereas later expanders leaned CD4+.

This CDR3 spans 14 amino acids. V lost 1 base, J lost 6 bases, and 12 bases lay in between. This TCR was recovered from an adult woman who had mild COVID-19 (a few samples of this study predate the infection). Cell type and time point are not known. The genes are TRBV12-3 or TRBV12-4 and TRBJ2-5, with unresolved D. The sequenced material came from PBMCs or a T cell subset sorted from them (not recorded which). The DNA for the CDR3 is TGTGCCAGCAGTTTAGGTATCCTGAGACAGACCCAGTACTTC. Translation gives CASSLGILRQTQYF.